These 26 T cell receptor beta chains share one sample of origin, sequenced in a study of blood T cell repertoires in COVID-19. Method: immunoSEQ multiplex PCR; TCRdb's copy keeps in-frame clones and lacks some. Of hundreds of thousands of clones detected, roughly 90% appear once; the ten largest clones hold around 9.3%. Material for sequencing was PBMCs or T cells enriched from blood (not recorded which). All receptors come from a woman in her late teens or twenties who had recovered from COVID-19.

The chain combines TRBV14 with TRBJ1-2; possible D gene TRBD1, 5 bases. The ends were cut back, 1 base at V and 2 bases at J, with 14 bases in the middle. This CDR3 spans 16 amino acids. Germline V gene data show CDR1 as SGHDN and CDR2 as FVKESK. The chain's CDR3 is CASSQGLEGRNYGYTF. DNA for the CDR3: TGTGCCAGCAGCCAAGGACTTGAGGGGAGGAACTATGGCTACACCTTC.

V usage is TRBV7-2 and J usage is TRBJ2-2; TRBD2 might be the D (6 bases). V was shortened by 5 bases and J by 5 bases, with 21 bases between the two germline ends. CDR3 size: 17 residues. Germline V lookup: CDR1 SGHTA, CDR2 FQGNSA. CDR3 loop: CASSVLPGLPRTGELFF. As DNA, the CDR3 is TGTGCCAGCAGCGTTTTACCGGGACTCCCCAGGACCGGGGAGCTGTTTTTT.

This clone was seen just once. This rearrangement joins TRBV7-9 to TRBJ2-7; D perhaps matches TRBD1 (6 bases). The CDR3 sequence is 14 residues long. Germline lookup yields CDR1 SEHNR and CDR2 FQNEAQ (reference sequence). The V and J ends lost 4 bases and 7 bases respectively, with 17 bases between them. For the CDR3, the DNA is TGTGCCAGCAGCTCTCCGAGGGGGAATATGGAGCAGTACTTC. Translating gives CASSSPRGNMEQYF.

This clone turned up a few times. V and J are TRBV16 and TRBJ2-5; tentative D call: TRBD2 (5 bases). The V gene lost 4 bases and the J gene lost 2 bases, with 14 bases spanning the gap. This CDR3 contains 15 residues. The V gene's germline CDR1 is KGHSY and CDR2 FQNENV. The CDR3 reads CASSPSTEAQETQYF. The CDR3 DNA is TGTGCCAGCAGCCCATCCACGGAGGCGCAAGAGACCCAGTACTTC.

The chain combines TRBV4-3 with TRBJ2-2; a weak D match, TRBD1 (5 bases). The germline gives CDR1 LGHNA, CDR2 YSLEER. The CDR3 sequence is 17 residues long. Between the trimmed V and J ends, which lost 0 bases and 6 bases, there was a span of 17 bases. As DNA, the CDR3 is TGCGCCAGCAGCCAAGATCGTCAGGGTATCTTCGCCGGGGAGCTGTTTTTT. Protein sequence: CASSQDRQGIFAGELFF.

The J gene is TRBJ2-3, the V gene TRBV4-2; D remains unclear. Trimming cost V 3 bases and J 8 bases, with 18 bases left between them. The CDR3 has 15 amino acids. Germline CDR1 reads LGHNA; CDR2 reads YNFKEQ. This CDR3 is CASSHQVPQFVTQYF. CDR3 nucleotides: TGTGCCAGCAGCCATCAGGTCCCCCAATTTGTTACGCAGTATTTT.

As concerns this clone: Other DNA variants within this sample encode the same CDR3. This chain joins TRBV5-1 and TRBJ1-2; 9 bases line up with TRBD1. Germline V lookup: CDR1 SGHRS, CDR2 YFSETQ. V shed 4 bases, J shed 2 bases, and the junction held 6 bases outside the gene matches. The CDR3 spans 15 residues. The CDR3 DNA follows: TGCGCCAGCAGCGAGGGACAGGGTAGAAACTATGGCTACACCTTC. Amino acids: CASSEGQGRNYGYTF.

This chain connects TRBV18 to TRBJ1-2; D remains ambiguous. With 2 bases removed from V and 3 bases from J, the gap between germline ends came to 7 bases. Germline values: CDR1 KGHSH, CDR2 LQKENI. The length of the CDR3 is 13 residues. This CDR3 reads CASSPYQDYGYTF. CDR3 nucleotides: TGTGCCAGCTCACCATACCAGGACTATGGCTACACCTTC.

The J gene is TRBJ2-3, the V gene TRBV9; the match to TRBD2 covers 12 bases. The CDR3 length is 17 residues. V shed 1 base and J 0 bases; nucleotides not matched to a gene: 3. The germline V gene has CDR1 SGDLS and CDR2 YYNGEE. The CDR3 sequence is CASSVRTSGASTDTQYF. In DNA, the CDR3 is TGTGCCAGCAGCGTAAGGACTAGCGGGGCTAGCACAGATACGCAGTATTTT.

The rearrangement links TRBV7-9 to TRBJ1-2; no definite D call. There are 15 residues in the CDR3. The V gene's germline CDR1 is SEHNR and CDR2 FQNEAQ (reference sequence). V was shortened by 5 bases and J by 8 bases, with 21 bases between the two germline ends. The CDR3 loop is CASSRQVGSTYGYTF. CDR3 coding DNA: TGTGCCAGCAGCCGACAAGTGGGGAGTACTTACGGCTACACCTTC.

The CDR3 DNA sequence: TGTGCCAGCAGCGTAGAGGGGGCTGAAGCTTTCTTT. Its protein product is CASSVEGAEAFF. This chain links TRBV7-9 with TRBJ1-1, with D possibly matching TRBD1 (6 bases). CDR3 length: 12 residues. Germline values: CDR1 SEHNR, CDR2 FQNEAQ (reference sequence). Between the trimmed V and J ends, which lost 5 bases and 6 bases, there was a span of 10 bases.

This clone was picked up one time. The rearrangement links TRBV6-5 to TRBJ1-3, with D uncertain. CDR1 and CDR2 (germline): MNHEY, SVGAGI. The V gene lost 10 bases and the J gene lost 0 bases, with 4 bases spanning the gap. The CDR3 has 11 amino acids. CDR3: CATLSGNTIYF. CDR3 bases: TGTGCCACCCTCTCTGGAAACACCATATATTTT.

V gene TRBV4-3 combines with J gene TRBJ1-2; the match to TRBD1 covers 7 bases. Germline loops: CDR1 LGHNA, CDR2 YSLEER. The CDR3 sequence is 14 residues long. J lost 5 bases, V lost 1 base, and 4 bases had no gene match. The CDR3 spells CASSQVRGVYGYTF. The CDR3 DNA sequence: TGCGCCAGCAGCCAAGTCAGGGGGGTTTATGGCTACACCTTC.

The chain links TRBV11-3 to TRBJ2-1; weak D call: TRBD2 (5 bases). The CDR3 covers 15 residues. Deletions cut 3 bases from V and 0 bases from J, with 9 bases between. Germline assignment: CDR1 SGHNT and CDR2 YENEEA. The CDR3 DNA follows: TGTGCCAGCAGCTTGGGTGGGAGCTCCTACAATGAGCAGTTCTTC. Protein product: CASSLGGSSYNEQFF.

The chain couples TRBV6-5 to TRBJ1-1; a possible D gene is TRBD1 (6 bases). Germline CDR1 and CDR2: MNHEY and SVGAGI. V was trimmed by 7 bases and J by 7 bases, leaving 16 bases between them. The CDR3 sequence is 13 residues long. CDR3 sequence (DNA): TGTGCCAGCAACAGACTGGACAGAGGTGAAGCTTTCTTT. This encodes CASNRLDRGEAFF.

The chain uses TRBV7-9 and TRBJ2-2; D gene unclear. Germline-derived CDR1 and CDR2 are SEHNR and FQNEAQ (reference sequence). The CDR3 consists of 12 residues. V was cut by 5 bases and J by 3 bases, with 4 bases left in between. This CDR3 is CASSRDTGELFF. CDR3 nucleotides: TGTGCCAGCAGCCGGGACACCGGGGAGCTGTTTTTT.

The chain is built from TRBV30 and TRBJ2-5; possible D gene TRBD2, 5 bases. CDR3 size: 12 residues. CDR1 is GTSNPN and CDR2 is SVGIG in the germline V gene (reference sequence). Trimming took off 4 bases at V and 5 bases at J, with 11 bases between the two ends. CDR3 nucleotides: TGTGCCTGGACCCCGGGAAAGGAGACCCAGTACTTC. This translates into CAWTPGKETQYF.

The V gene is TRBV11-1, the J gene TRBJ1-1, with D unclear. The CDR3 covers 14 residues. V was shortened by 2 bases and J by 0 bases, with 7 bases between the two germline ends. In germline, CDR1 is SGHAT, CDR2 FQDESV (reference sequence). DNA of the CDR3: TGTGCCAGCAGCTTAAGCCGTATGAACACTGAAGCTTTCTTT. Its protein product is CASSLSRMNTEAFF.

The CDR3 protein is CASGMTETSNYGYTF. DNA of the CDR3: TGTGCCAGCGGAATGACAGAAACCTCTAACTATGGCTACACCTTC. The V gene is TRBV28, the J gene TRBJ1-2; a possible D gene is TRBD1 (5 bases). The germline CDR1 and CDR2 sequences are MDHEN and SYDVKM. The CDR3 extends over 15 amino acids. V shed 8 bases and J shed 0 bases, with 16 bases lying between them.

This rearrangement joins TRBV18 to TRBJ2-7; 10 positions match TRBD2. The CDR3 is 16 amino acids. With V trimmed by 3 bases and J by 4 bases, 9 bases remained unmatched. CDR1 is KGHSH, CDR2 LQKENI, per germline. In DNA, the CDR3 is TGTGCCAGCTCACCCTTCACTAGCGGGACTTTGTACGAGCAGTACTTC. Its translation: CASSPFTSGTLYEQYF. Drawing the rest from reference TRBV18 and TRBJ2-7, the complete variable domain is NAGVMQNPRHLVRRRGQEARLRCSPMKGHSHVYWYRQLPEEGLKFMVYLQKENIIDESGMPKERFSAEFPKEGPSILRIQQVVRGDSAAYFCASSPFTSGTLYEQYFGPGTRLTVT.

The chain uses TRBV7-9 and TRBJ1-5, with TRBD1 matching 9 bases. This CDR3 contains 16 residues. After removal of 5 bases from V and 3 bases from J, the junction contained 8 bases not matched to a gene. Germline assignment: CDR1 SEHNR and CDR2 FQNEAQ (reference sequence). This CDR3 is CASSIGDRDVNQPQHF. The CDR3 coding sequence is TGTGCCAGCAGCATAGGGGACAGGGATGTCAATCAGCCCCAGCATTTT.

This chain links TRBV4-3 with TRBJ2-7; no definite D call. V was trimmed by 0 bases and J by 1 base, leaving 10 bases between them. This CDR3 is 15 amino acids long. Germline CDR1 LGHNA, CDR2 YSLEER. The CDR3 here is CASSQDGGPSYEQYF. CDR3 DNA: TGCGCCAGCAGCCAAGACGGCGGCCCGTCCTACGAGCAGTACTTC.

V and J are TRBV3-1 (or the pseudogene TRBV3-2) and TRBJ2-5; D uncertain. Per germline, CDR1 LGHDT and CDR2 YNNKEL (reference sequence). The CDR3 is made up of 13 amino acids. Trimming removed 1 base from V and 5 bases from J, with 8 bases in between. This CDR3 reads CASSQGEVETQYF. The DNA for the CDR3 is TGTGCCAGCAGCCAAGGTGAGGTGGAGACCCAGTACTTC.

The rearrangement uses TRBV13 and TRBJ1-2; 9 bases map to TRBD1. Germline V gene sequence: CDR1 PRHDT, CDR2 FYEKMQ (reference sequence). V was clipped by 5 bases and J by 4 bases; unmatched bases: 2. CDR3 length equals 13 residues. The CDR3 DNA reads TGTGCCAGCAGCACGGGACAGGGCTATGGCTACACCTTC. This codes for CASSTGQGYGYTF. Complete variable domain (other parts from reference TRBV13 and TRBJ1-2): AAGVIQSPRHLIKEKRETATLKCYPIPRHDTVYWYQQGPGQDPQFLISFYEKMQSDKGSIPDRFSAQQFSDYHSELNMSSLELGDSALYFCASSTGQGYGYTFGSGTRLTVV.

The chain employs TRBV19 and TRBJ1-1, with 9 bases that match TRBD1. Per the germline V gene, CDR1 is LNHDA and CDR2 is SQIVND (reference sequence). This CDR3 is 14 amino acids long. The junction had 10 bases not matched to a gene; V was cut back by 8 bases and J by 6 bases. This chain's CDR3 is CASADRDRVSEAFF. Here the CDR3 DNA reads TGTGCCAGTGCCGACCGGGACAGGGTGTCTGAAGCTTTCTTT.

This sequence joins TRBV7-6 and TRBJ2-3; no definite D call. Germline V gene lookup returns CDR1 SGHVS and CDR2 FNYEAQ. The CDR3 covers 13 residues. V shed 0 bases and J shed 2 bases, with 3 bases lying between them. CDR3 region: CASSLAYTDTQYF. The CDR3 nucleotides read TGTGCCAGCAGCTTAGCGTACACAGATACGCAGTATTTT.